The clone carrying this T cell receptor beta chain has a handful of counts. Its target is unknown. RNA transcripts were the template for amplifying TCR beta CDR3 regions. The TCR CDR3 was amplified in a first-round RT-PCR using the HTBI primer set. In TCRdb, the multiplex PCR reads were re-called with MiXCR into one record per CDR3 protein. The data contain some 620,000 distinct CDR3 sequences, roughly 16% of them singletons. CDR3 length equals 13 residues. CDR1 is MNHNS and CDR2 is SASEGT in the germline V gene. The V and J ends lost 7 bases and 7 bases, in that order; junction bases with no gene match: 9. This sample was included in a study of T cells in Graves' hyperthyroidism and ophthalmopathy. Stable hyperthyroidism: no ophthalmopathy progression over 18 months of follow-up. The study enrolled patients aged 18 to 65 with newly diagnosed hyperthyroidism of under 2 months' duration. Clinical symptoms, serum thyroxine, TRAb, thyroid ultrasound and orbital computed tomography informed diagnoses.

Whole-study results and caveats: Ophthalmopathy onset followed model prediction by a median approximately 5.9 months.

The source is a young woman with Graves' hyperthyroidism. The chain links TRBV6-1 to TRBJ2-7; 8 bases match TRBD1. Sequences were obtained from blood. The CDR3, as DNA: TGTGCCAGCAAGGGACAGGAATCGTGGGAGCAGTACTTC. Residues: CASKGQESWEQYF.